The 8 T cell receptor beta chains given below trace back to one sample, sequenced in a study of CD8+ T cells in alopecia areata. RNA, once extracted, was reverse transcribed into cDNA for use as the sequencing template. Measured with immunoSEQ multiplex PCR; TCRdb has only the in-frame clones, and not every one. The sample lists roughly 210,000 clones, around two fifths occurring once. Treatment meaning: oral pan-JAK inhibitor, 5-10 mg twice daily. This material consisted of CD4+ T cells sorted from blood, taken at roughly week 38, from a patient treated with tofacitinib. The receptors were gathered from a human donor with alopecia areata.

This clone showed up just a few times. The chain employs TRBV30 and TRBJ2-1; no firm D call. Trimming took off 1 base at V and 9 bases at J, with 7 bases between the two ends. CDR1 is GTSNPN, CDR2 SVGIG, per germline (reference sequence). CDR3 length equals 11 residues. Written as DNA, the CDR3 is TGTGCCTGGAGTGAACTGAGTGAGCAGTTCTTC. Protein: CAWSELSEQFF.

To note about this clone: One base away lies a much larger clone, so this may be a sequencing read error. This chain connects TRBV4-1 to TRBJ2-1; TRBD2 matches 9 bases. The CDR3 consists of 15 residues. CDR1 is MGHRA and CDR2 is YSYEKL in the germline V gene. CDR3 nucleotide sequence: TGCTCCAGCAGCTATCGACTAGCGGATCGGAATGAGCAGTTCTTC. Translated: CSSSYRLADRNEQFF.

In its sample, this clone was seen a few times. The CDR3, as DNA: TGTGCCAGCGGTCTGGGAGGGCCAGGTGGCTACACCTTC. This sequence encodes CASGLGGPGGYTF. V and J are TRBV7-2 and TRBJ1-2; the D is unclear. The V end lost 8 bases, the J end lost 7 bases, and 17 bases lay between the germline ends. The CDR3 length is 13 residues. Looked up from germline, CDR1 is SGHTA and CDR2 is FQGNSA.

The V gene is TRBV1, the J gene TRBJ2-4. TRBV1 is designated a pseudogene. This CDR3 region has 16 residues. This chain's CDR3 is CTRPARDKVAKNIQYF. In DNA, the CDR3 is TGCACCCGACCGGCGCGAGATAAGGTCGCCAAAAACATTCAGTACTTC.

Written as DNA, the CDR3 is TGTGCCAGCAGCCCTACGACAGGGACGTACCAAGAGACCCAGTACTTC. Translated: CASSPTTGTYQETQYF. The chain has TRBV7-8 and TRBJ2-5; TRBD1 agrees at 7 bases. This CDR3 region has 16 residues. Germline V CDR1 and CDR2: SGHVS, FQNEAQ. The junction had 9 bases not matched to a gene; V was cut back by 5 bases and J by 0 bases.

CDR3 loop: CAISEGGRTSYEQYF. CDR3 DNA sequence: TGTGCCATCAGTGAGGGGGGGCGAACCTCCTACGAGCAGTACTTC. The chain recombines TRBV10-3 with TRBJ2-7, with D perhaps being TRBD1 or TRBD2 (6 bases each). This CDR3 spans 15 amino acids. Germline lookup yields CDR1 ENHRY and CDR2 SYGVKD. V was clipped by 2 bases and J by 0 bases, with 11 bases between them.

The chain uses TRBV6-5 and TRBJ2-3; TRBD2 matches 10 bases. CDR3 size: 12 residues. Trimming cost V 7 bases and J 12 bases; bases outside gene matches: 7. Germline V CDR1 and CDR2: MNHEY, SVGAGI. This chain's CDR3 is CASIGTSGTQYF. The CDR3 DNA sequence: TGTGCCAGCATCGGAACTAGCGGGACCCAGTATTTT.

The J gene is TRBJ2-1, the V gene TRBV5-1; 7 bases align to TRBD2. Trimming at V came to 3 bases and at J to 3 bases, leaving 0 bases not matched to a gene. The CDR3 covers 13 residues. Germline V CDR1 and CDR2: SGHRS, YFSETQ. For the CDR3, the DNA is TGCGCCAGCAGCTGGGACTACTACAATGAGCAGTTCTTC. Protein: CASSWDYYNEQFF.